Shown below are 29 T cell receptor beta chains from a single sample sequenced in a study of blood T cell repertoires in COVID-19. Libraries were prepared by immunoSEQ multiplex PCR; TCRdb keeps only in-frame clonotypes and omits some of them. The sample lists around 340,000 clones, approximately 86% occurring once. The specimen sequenced was peripheral blood. These receptor sequences come from a woman aged 55-75 years with COVID-19, enrolled during active disease.

The chain joins TRBV7-2 to TRBJ2-7; 10 bases are a match to TRBD1. The trim removed 2 bases at V and 3 bases at J, leaving 7 bases unmatched. CDR3 length: 16 residues. Germline CDR1 reads SGHTA; CDR2 reads FQGNSA. Here the CDR3 DNA reads TGTGCCAGCAGCTTAACTCGGGACAGGGGACGCTACGAGCAGTACTTC. Translating gives CASSLTRDRGRYEQYF.

This chain connects TRBV4-1 to TRBJ1-1; no reliable D call. Germline V gene data show CDR1 as MGHRA and CDR2 as YSYEKL. V dropped 0 bases and J dropped 10 bases, with 21 bases sitting between them. This CDR3 spans 16 amino acids. The CDR3 DNA follows: TGCGCCAGCAGCCAAGATAAACGGACGGGATCTCCGGCAGCTTTCTTT. This encodes CASSQDKRTGSPAAFF.

The rearrangement links TRBV27 to TRBJ2-1; a possible D gene is TRBD1 (6 bases). Trimming stripped 5 bases from V and 3 bases from J, with 17 bases between. This CDR3 is built from 16 residues. Germline assignment: CDR1 MNHEY and CDR2 SMNVEV (reference sequence). The CDR3 DNA reads TGTGCCAGCAGTCCACGCCTGGACAGTAGCTACAATGAGCAGTTCTTC. Encoded protein: CASSPRLDSSYNEQFF.

CDR3 protein: CASSQGGGEKLFF. CDR3 nucleotides: TGTGCCAGCAGCCAAGGGGGGGGTGAAAAACTGTTTTTT. V usage is TRBV12-3 or TRBV12-4 and J usage is TRBJ1-4; possible D gene TRBD1, 6 bases. Trimming pared 6 bases from V and 7 bases from J, leaving 12 bases between. This CDR3 has 13 amino acids.

This clone has just one count. This chain links TRBV7-2 with TRBJ2-1; 12 bases line up with TRBD2. V shed 4 bases, J shed 10 bases, and the junction held 8 bases outside the gene matches. The CDR3 has 15 amino acids. Germline V gene sequence: CDR1 SGHTA, CDR2 FQGNSA. DNA of the CDR3: TGTGCCAGCAGCTCTCAGGGACTAGCGGGCCGGGAGCAGTTCTTC. Translating gives CASSSQGLAGREQFF.

V is TRBV6-2 or TRBV6-3 and J is TRBJ1-2; 9 bases fit TRBD1. CDR1 is MNHEY, CDR2 SVGEGT, per germline. J was trimmed by 4 bases and V by 2 bases; bases with no gene match: 8. This CDR3 has 16 residues. For the CDR3, the DNA is TGTGCCAGCAGTTACGTACAGGGGGCTGGTAGCTATGGCTACACCTTC. Protein product: CASSYVQGAGSYGYTF.

This clone was seen a few times. The CDR3 DNA is TGCGCCAGCAAGGACAGGGGAGTTTATCATCAGCCCCAGCATTTT. It translates to CASKDRGVYHQPQHF. This chain uses TRBV10-1 with TRBJ1-5; 9 positions match TRBD1. The junction had 9 bases not matched to a gene; V was cut back by 7 bases and J by 5 bases. CDR1 and CDR2 (germline): WNHNN, SYGVQD (reference sequence). This CDR3 has 15 residues.

The chain couples TRBV7-6 to TRBJ1-4, with D uncertain. V shed 2 bases and J shed 12 bases, with 16 bases lying between them. CDR1 is SGHVS, CDR2 FNYEAQ, per germline. The CDR3 totals 14 residues. DNA for the CDR3: TGTGCCAGCAGCTTACGAGGAGGAAAGAGAGAACTGTTTTTT. It yields the protein CASSLRGGKRELFF.

The J gene is TRBJ1-2, the V gene TRBV4-3; 7 bases match TRBD1. The CDR3 runs to 13 residues. Germline CDR1 and CDR2: LGHNA and YSLEER. V gave up 8 bases and J gave up 5 bases; unmatched junction bases: 8. CDR3 residues: CASGPTGRYGYTF. CDR3 DNA sequence: TGCGCCAGCGGTCCGACAGGGAGGTATGGCTACACCTTC.

V is TRBV25-1 and J is TRBJ2-7; 8 nucleotides align to TRBD2. V shed 3 bases and J 3 bases; nucleotides not matched to a gene: 4. The CDR3 contains 14 residues. Germline V gene sequence: CDR1 MGHDK, CDR2 SYGVNS. CDR3 region: CASSDSGRSYEQYF. DNA of the CDR3: TGTGCCAGCAGTGACAGCGGGAGAAGCTACGAGCAGTACTTC.

The chain is built from TRBV19 and TRBJ1-2; D is unresolved. Between the trimmed V and J ends, which lost 5 bases and 7 bases, there was a span of 14 bases. Germline V gene sequence: CDR1 LNHDA, CDR2 SQIVND (reference sequence). The CDR3 contains 13 residues. This CDR3 is CASSVDGAGGYTF. The DNA of the CDR3 is TGTGCCAGTAGTGTGGACGGAGCGGGTGGCTACACCTTC. The complete variable domain, with remaining parts taken from reference TRBV19 and TRBJ1-2, reads DGGITQSPKYLFRKEGQNVTLSCEQNLNHDAMYWYRQDPGQGLRLIYYSQIVNDFQKGDIAEGYSVSREKKESFPLTVTSAQKNPTAFYLCASSVDGAGGYTFGSGTRLTVV.

The V and J genes are TRBV7-9 and TRBJ1-3; possible D gene TRBD1, 6 bases. Germline loops: CDR1 SEHNR, CDR2 FQNEAQ (reference sequence). Deletions cut 0 bases from V and 0 bases from J, with 12 bases between. CDR3 length: 17 residues. CDR3 coding DNA: TGTGCCAGCAGCTTAGCGGACAGATCGAGCTCTGGAAACACCATATATTTT. This translates into CASSLADRSSSGNTIYF.

V gene TRBV7-2 combines with J gene TRBJ1-2; TRBD1 matches 8 bases. V lost 5 bases, J lost 2 bases, and 10 bases stayed unmatched. The length of the CDR3 is 16 residues. Germline V lookup: CDR1 SGHTA, CDR2 FQGNSA. CDR3 sequence reads: CASSPGGPDRNYGYTF. DNA of the CDR3: TGTGCCAGCAGCCCAGGGGGCCCGGACAGGAACTATGGCTACACCTTC.

V and J are TRBV7-2 and TRBJ1-2; D gene ambiguous. This CDR3 has 14 amino acids. Germline V gene lookup returns CDR1 SGHTA and CDR2 FQGNSA. V was cut by 5 bases and J by 7 bases, with 17 bases left in between. The CDR3 loop reads CASSPSRRGGGYTF. In DNA, the CDR3 is TGTGCCAGCAGCCCTTCGAGGCGGGGAGGTGGCTACACCTTC.

The chain has TRBV15 and TRBJ2-7; 8 nucleotides align to TRBD2. V shed 3 bases, J shed 3 bases, and the junction held 7 bases outside the gene matches. CDR1 is LNHNV and CDR2 is YYDKDF in the germline V gene (reference sequence). The CDR3 has 15 amino acids. The CDR3 bases are TGTGCCACCAGCAGGGGAGCGGGGGCCAACTACGAGCAGTACTTC. This translates into CATSRGAGANYEQYF.

The V gene is TRBV4-1, the J gene TRBJ1-2; D unclear. Germline V gene data show CDR1 as MGHRA and CDR2 as YSYEKL. The V and J ends lost 4 bases and 4 bases respectively, with 19 bases between them. This CDR3 has 16 residues. CDR3 protein: CASSRQEGGPVYGYTF. The DNA for the CDR3 is TGCGCCAGCAGCCGCCAGGAAGGAGGGCCAGTCTATGGCTACACCTTC.

On this clone itself: This sample includes further DNA sequences coding for the same CDR3. The chain couples TRBV5-6 to TRBJ2-3; 12 bases map to TRBD2. V lost 0 bases and J lost 1; bases outside the gene matches: 0. In germline, CDR1 is SGHDT, CDR2 YYEEEE. The CDR3 runs to 16 residues. CDR3 amino acids: CASSLGLAGGTDTQYF. The CDR3 DNA reads TGTGCCAGCAGCTTGGGACTAGCGGGGGGCACAGATACGCAGTATTTT.

The J gene is TRBJ2-3, the V gene TRBV6-4, with 11 bases matching TRBD2. In germline, CDR1 is MRHNA, CDR2 SNTAGT. The CDR3 has 17 amino acids. The junction had 8 bases not matched to a gene; V was cut back by 0 bases and J by 6 bases. CDR3 region: CASSDSGLAGGMDTQYF. CDR3 DNA sequence: TGTGCCAGCAGTGACTCGGGTCTAGCGGGGGGAATGGATACGCAGTATTTT.

Here the CDR3 reads CASGREGSHTEAFF. CDR3 bases: TGCGCCAGCGGCCGGGAAGGTAGCCACACTGAAGCTTTCTTT. This chain links TRBV5-1 with TRBJ1-1, with no clear D. CDR3 length: 14 residues. Trimming left V 7 bases short and J 3 bases short, with 16 bases between. From germline, CDR1 is SGHRS and CDR2 YFSETQ.

This clone showed up just once. V and J are TRBV13 and TRBJ1-4, with TRBD1 matching over 8 bases. This CDR3 spans 15 amino acids. The V segment lost 6 bases and the J segment 7 bases; nucleotides outside the gene matches: 10. Germline CDR1 PRHDT, CDR2 FYEKMQ (reference sequence). CDR3 amino acids: CASRNGQGLIEKLFF. The CDR3 region has the DNA TGTGCCAGCAGAAATGGACAGGGCTTAATTGAAAAACTGTTTTTT.

The DNA for the CDR3 is TGTGCCAGCAGCCTCACCAGGTACACTGAAGCTTTCTTT. Amino acids: CASSLTRYTEAFF. The chain is built from TRBV6-5 and TRBJ1-1; D not certain. CDR1 is MNHEY and CDR2 is SVGAGI in the germline V gene. The CDR3 is made up of 13 amino acids. The V end was cut by 6 bases, the J end by 3 bases, with 11 bases between.

The CDR3 coding sequence is TGTGCCAGCAGCCAAGATCCAAGGCGGGGGGTTAGCACAGATACGCAGTATTTT. It translates to CASSQDPRRGVSTDTQYF. This chain joins TRBV3-1 (or the pseudogene TRBV3-2) and TRBJ2-3; TRBD2 matches 8 bases. V dropped 0 bases and J dropped 0; count of bases not matched to a gene: 8. This CDR3 is 18 amino acids long. Per the germline V gene, CDR1 is LGHDT and CDR2 is YNNKEL (reference sequence).

This chain joins TRBV29-1 and TRBJ1-2, with TRBD1 matching over 7 bases. The CDR3 length is 13 residues. Germline-derived CDR1 and CDR2 are SQVTM and ANQGSEA. V shed 3 bases, J shed 4 bases, and the junction held 5 bases outside the gene matches. For the CDR3, the DNA is TGCAGCGTTGAGACAGGGCGATTCTATGGCTACACCTTC. It codes for CSVETGRFYGYTF.

The chain employs TRBV7-2 and TRBJ1-2; 9 bases align to TRBD1. This CDR3 comprises 13 residues. From germline, CDR1 is SGHTA and CDR2 FQGNSA. J lost 8 bases, V lost 5 bases, and 6 bases had no gene match. The CDR3 DNA reads TGTGCCAGCAGCACCGGACAGGGGATCGGCTACACCTTC. It encodes CASSTGQGIGYTF. Full variable domain (remainder filled in from reference TRBV7-2 and TRBJ1-2): GAGVSQSPSNKVTEKGKDVELRCDPISGHTALYWYRQSLGQGLEFLIYFQGNSAPDKSGLPSDRFSAERTGGSVSTLTIQRTQQEDSAVYLCASSTGQGIGYTFGSGTRLTVV.

The rearrangement uses TRBV12-5 and TRBJ2-3; 11 bases are a match to TRBD1. CDR3 size: 15 residues. The trim removed 5 bases at V and 3 bases at J, leaving 4 bases unmatched. Germline CDR1 and CDR2: LGHNT and FRNRAP. CDR3 nucleotide sequence: TGTGCTAGTGGTGGGGGGACAGGGGGAACAGATACGCAGTATTTT. It yields the protein CASGGGTGGTDTQYF.

This chain joins TRBV7-2 and TRBJ2-7, with 9 nucleotides matching TRBD1. Germline CDR1 reads SGHTA; CDR2 reads FQGNSA. This CDR3 has 13 amino acids. V lost 5 bases to trimming and J lost 6 bases; unmatched junction nucleotides: 5. The CDR3 here is CASSRTGVGEQYF. CDR3 sequence (DNA): TGTGCCAGCAGCCGGACAGGGGTGGGCGAGCAGTACTTC. Based on the CDR3 plus reference TRBV7-2 and TRBJ2-7, the full variable domain is GAGVSQSPSNKVTEKGKDVELRCDPISGHTALYWYRQSLGQGLEFLIYFQGNSAPDKSGLPSDRFSAERTGGSVSTLTIQRTQQEDSAVYLCASSRTGVGEQYFGPGTRLTVT.

The V call is TRBV4-1, the J call TRBJ1-1; the match to TRBD1 covers 10 bases. The CDR3 has 15 amino acids. V shed 4 bases, J shed 4 bases, and the junction held 6 bases outside the gene matches. The V gene's germline CDR1 is MGHRA and CDR2 YSYEKL. The CDR3 DNA is TGCGCCAGCAGCCCGCGACAGGGGGCGCGCACTGAAGCTTTCTTT. As protein: CASSPRQGARTEAFF.

The chain links TRBV5-1 to TRBJ1-1, with TRBD1 as a possible D gene (6 bases). In germline, CDR1 is SGHRS, CDR2 YFSETQ. CDR3 length: 13 amino acids. The V end lost 5 bases, the J end lost 2 bases, and 10 bases lay between the germline ends. CDR3 sequence (DNA): TGCGCCAGCAGGCTGACAGGAAACACTGAAGCTTTCTTT. Translation: CASRLTGNTEAFF.

The chain couples TRBV5-1 to TRBJ1-4; 8 bases line up with TRBD1. This CDR3 contains 14 residues. V trimming: 6 bases; J trimming: 8 bases; junction bases outside the gene matches: 9. CDR1 and CDR2 from the germline V gene are SGHRS and YFSETQ. The CDR3 region has the DNA TGCGCCAGCACTTTAGGGACAGGTGGCGAAAAACTGTTTTTT. It specifies CASTLGTGGEKLFF.